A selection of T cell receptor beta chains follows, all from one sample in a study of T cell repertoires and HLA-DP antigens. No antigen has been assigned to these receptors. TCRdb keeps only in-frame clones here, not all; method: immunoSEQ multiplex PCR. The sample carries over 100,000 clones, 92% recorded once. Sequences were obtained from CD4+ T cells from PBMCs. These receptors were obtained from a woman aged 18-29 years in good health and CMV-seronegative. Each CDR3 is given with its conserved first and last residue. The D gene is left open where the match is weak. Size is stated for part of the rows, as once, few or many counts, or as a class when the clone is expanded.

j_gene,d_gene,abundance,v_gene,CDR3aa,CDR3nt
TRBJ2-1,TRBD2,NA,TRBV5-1,CASSTGLAGIRDEQFF,TGCGCCAGCAGCACCGGACTAGCGGGAATTAGGGATGAGCAGTTCTTC
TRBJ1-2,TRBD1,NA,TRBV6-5,CASSYRGSNGYTF,TGTGCCAGCAGCTACAGGGGATCAAATGGCTACACCTTC
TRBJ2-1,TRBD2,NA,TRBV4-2,CASSRGRGGPLNEQFF,TGTGCCAGCAGCAGGGGTCGGGGGGGCCCTCTCAATGAGCAGTTCTTC
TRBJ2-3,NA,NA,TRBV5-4,CASRKGGPLEDTQYF,TGTGCCAGCAGGAAAGGCGGACCACTCGAAGATACGCAGTATTTT
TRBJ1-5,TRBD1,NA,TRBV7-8,CASSGGTGRSQPQHF,TGTGCCAGCAGCGGCGGGACAGGGCGGTCTCAGCCCCAGCATTTT
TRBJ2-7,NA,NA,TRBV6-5,CASSSNAEQYF,TGTGCCAGCAGTTCCAATGCCGAGCAGTACTTC
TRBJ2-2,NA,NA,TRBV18,CASSPRVPGWDAGELFF,TGTGCCAGCTCACCAAGAGTACCAGGCTGGGACGCCGGGGAGCTGTTTTTT
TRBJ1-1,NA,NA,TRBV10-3,CAISGFGVSSEAFF,TGTGCCATCAGTGGTTTCGGGGTTAGTTCTGAAGCTTTCTTT
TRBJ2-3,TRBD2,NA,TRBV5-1,CASSFPSGSGTDTQYF,TGCGCCAGCAGCTTCCCTAGCGGGAGTGGTACAGATACGCAGTATTTT
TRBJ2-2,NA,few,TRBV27,CASSLSYTGELFF,TGTGCCAGCAGTTTATCTTATACCGGGGAGCTGTTTTTT
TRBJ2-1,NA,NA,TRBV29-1,CSVSGRVYNEQFF,TGCAGCGTTTCTGGGCGGGTATACAATGAGCAGTTCTTC
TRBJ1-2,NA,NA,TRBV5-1,CASNTGTTNYGYTF,TGCGCCAGTAATACCGGGACAACTAACTATGGCTACACCTTC
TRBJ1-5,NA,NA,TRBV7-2,CASSLISDQPQHF,TGTGCCAGCAGCTTAATATCCGACCAGCCCCAGCATTTT
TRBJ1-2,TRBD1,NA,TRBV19,CASSIGTGVHGYTF,TGTGCCAGTAGTATCGGGACAGGGGTCCATGGCTACACCTTC
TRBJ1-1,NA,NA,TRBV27,CASSLYGSMGTEAFF,TGTGCCAGCAGTTTATACGGCTCGATGGGCACTGAAGCTTTCTTT
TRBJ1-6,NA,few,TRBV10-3,CAIRGSSSYNSPLHF,TGTGCCATCAGGGGATCGAGCTCCTATAATTCACCCCTCCACTTT
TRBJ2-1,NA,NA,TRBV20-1,CSARPNNEQFF,TGCAGTGCTAGACCAAACAATGAGCAGTTCTTC
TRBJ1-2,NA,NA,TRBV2,CASTRNNGYTF,TGTGCCAGCACTCGTAACAACGGCTACACCTTC
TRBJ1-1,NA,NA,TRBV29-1,CSVETHRNTEAFF,TGCAGCGTCGAGACACATAGGAACACTGAAGCTTTCTTT
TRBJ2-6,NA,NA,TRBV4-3,CASSQTTGGDRLAGANVLTF,TGCGCCAGCAGCCAAACAACGGGAGGGGACAGACTCGCTGGGGCCAACGTCCTGACTTTC
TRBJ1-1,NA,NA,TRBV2,CASSLRGTPGSLFAEAFF,TGTGCCAGCAGTTTGCGAGGGACTCCGGGAAGTTTATTTGCTGAAGCTTTCTTT
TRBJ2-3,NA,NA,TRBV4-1,CASSQFSSADTQYF,TGCGCCAGCAGCCAATTCAGTTCTGCAGATACGCAGTATTTT
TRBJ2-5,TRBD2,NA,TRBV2,CASTLTSGGRETQYF,TGTGCCAGCACCCTGACTAGCGGGGGCCGGGAGACCCAGTACTTC
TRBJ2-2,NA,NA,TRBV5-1,CASSLVDSHTGELFF,TGCGCCAGCAGCTTGGTGGACAGTCACACCGGGGAGCTGTTTTTT
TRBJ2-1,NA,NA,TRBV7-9,CASSLKERTKYNEQFF,TGTGCCAGCAGCTTAAAGGAAAGGACAAAATACAATGAGCAGTTCTTC
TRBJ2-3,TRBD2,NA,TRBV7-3,CASSLTGLAAGDTQYF,TGTGCCAGCAGCTTAACTGGACTAGCCGCGGGGGATACGCAGTATTTT
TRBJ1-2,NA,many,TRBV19,CASSIGEGQLGGYTF,TGTGCCAGTAGTATAGGAGAAGGACAGCTCGGTGGCTACACCTTC
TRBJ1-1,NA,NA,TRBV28,CASSRSRGYDTEAFF,TGTGCCAGCAGTCGCAGCAGGGGTTACGACACTGAAGCTTTCTTT
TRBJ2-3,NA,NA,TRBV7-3,CASSSGGDTQYF,TGTGCCAGCAGCTCTGGAGGAGATACGCAGTATTTT
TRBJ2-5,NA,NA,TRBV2,CASSALKDQETQYF,TGTGCCAGCAGTGCCTTGAAGGACCAAGAGACCCAGTACTTC
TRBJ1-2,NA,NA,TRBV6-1,CASRARGTNYGYTF,TGTGCCAGCAGAGCCAGGGGCACTAACTATGGCTACACCTTC
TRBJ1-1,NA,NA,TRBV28,CASSSSPNTEAFF,TGTGCCAGCAGTTCGAGTCCAAACACTGAAGCTTTCTTT
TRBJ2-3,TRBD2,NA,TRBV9,CASSPRLAGDSDTQYF,TGTGCCAGCAGCCCAAGACTAGCGGGAGACTCAGATACGCAGTATTTT
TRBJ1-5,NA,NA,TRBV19,CASSDAFNQPQHF,TGTGCCAGTAGTGACGCTTTCAATCAGCCCCAGCATTTT
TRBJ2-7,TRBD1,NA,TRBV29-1,CSAGTGSEQYF,TGCAGCGCCGGGACAGGGAGCGAGCAGTACTTC
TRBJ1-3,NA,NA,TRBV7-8,CASSEQEEVSTIYF,TGTGCCAGCAGCGAACAGGAGGAGGTTAGCACCATATATTTT
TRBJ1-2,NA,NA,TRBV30,CAWSDYGYTF,TGTGCCTGGAGTGACTATGGCTACACCTTC
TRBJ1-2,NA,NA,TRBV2,CASSTQGSYGYTF,TGTGCCAGCAGTACACAGGGCAGCTATGGCTACACCTTC
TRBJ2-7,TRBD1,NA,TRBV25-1,CASSGGQGPYEQYF,TGTGCCAGCAGTGGGGGACAGGGACCCTACGAGCAGTACTTC
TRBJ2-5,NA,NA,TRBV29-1,CSVDRAGETQYF,TGCAGCGTTGACAGGGCCGGAGAGACCCAGTACTTC
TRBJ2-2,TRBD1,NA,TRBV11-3,CASSSGGRLNTGELFF,TGTGCCAGCAGCTCAGGGGGACGGTTAAACACCGGGGAGCTGTTTTTT
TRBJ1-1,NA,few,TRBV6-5,CASSLAPGEAFF,TGTGCCAGCAGTCTAGCCCCAGGGGAGGCTTTCTTT
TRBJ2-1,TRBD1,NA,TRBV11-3,CASSFGSGTGTYNEQFF,TGTGCCAGCAGCTTCGGCTCCGGGACAGGGACCTACAATGAGCAGTTCTTC
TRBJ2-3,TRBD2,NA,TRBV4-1,CASSQPLAGPDTQYF,TGCGCCAGCAGCCAACCCCTAGCGGGACCCGATACGCAGTATTTT
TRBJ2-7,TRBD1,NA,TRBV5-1,CASSTGQGYEQYF,TGCGCCAGCAGCACGGGACAGGGGTACGAGCAGTACTTC
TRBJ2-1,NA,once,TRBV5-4,CASSLALGTDDNEQFF,TGTGCCAGCAGCTTGGCCCTGGGGACGGACGATAATGAGCAGTTCTTC
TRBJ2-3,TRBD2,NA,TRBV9,CASSVAGSGYTDTQYF,TGTGCCAGCAGCGTGGCGGGTAGCGGGTACACAGATACGCAGTATTTT
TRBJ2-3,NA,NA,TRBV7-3,CASSSLGVGTDTQYF,TGTGCCAGCAGCTCCCTGGGAGTAGGCACAGATACGCAGTATTTT
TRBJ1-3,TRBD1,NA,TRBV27,CASSLRTGVSGNTIYF,TGTGCCAGCAGTCTAAGAACAGGGGTCTCTGGAAACACCATATATTTT
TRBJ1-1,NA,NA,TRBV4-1,CASSLRQRNTEAFF,TGCGCCAGCAGCCTACGACAGCGAAACACTGAAGCTTTCTTT
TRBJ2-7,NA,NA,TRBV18,CASSPGAYEQYF,TGTGCCAGCTCACCGGGCGCATACGAGCAGTACTTC
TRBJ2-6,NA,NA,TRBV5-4,CASSLAPGASGANVLTF,TGTGCCAGCAGCTTGGCTCCGGGGGCGTCTGGGGCCAACGTCCTGACTTTC
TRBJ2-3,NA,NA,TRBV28,CASSLGLDTQYF,TGTGCCAGCAGTTTGGGCCTAGATACGCAGTATTTT